The 10 T cell receptor beta chains in this list originate from one sample, sequenced in a study of cytomegalovirus exposure and HLA in healthy donors. Use of 60 Vbeta and 13 Jbeta primers characterized the PCR. Data came from immunoSEQ multiplex PCR; TCRdb stores just in-frame clones and leaves some out. The sample shows 200,000 to 250,000 clones, under 85% of them seen only once. Sequencing was performed on PBMCs. The receptors were gathered from a woman in her 50s in good health and CMV-seropositive.

The J gene is TRBJ1-2, the V gene TRBV10-1; D remains unclear. This CDR3 is built from 13 residues. Germline V CDR1 and CDR2: WNHNN, SYGVQD (reference sequence). Deletions cut 0 bases from V and 5 bases from J, with 7 bases between. CDR3 nucleotides: TGCGCCAGCAGTGAGTCACTCCCATATGGCTACACCTTC. This translates into CASSESLPYGYTF.

The rearrangement joins TRBV30 to TRBJ2-7, with 9 bases fitting TRBD2. The germline V gene has CDR1 GTSNPN and CDR2 SVGIG (reference sequence). The CDR3 runs 13 residues. V shed 5 bases, J shed 3 bases, and the junction held 5 bases outside the gene matches. The CDR3 coding sequence is TGTGCCTGGTCGACTAGCGGCCTCTACGAGCAGTACTTC. The encoded protein is CAWSTSGLYEQYF.

The V and J genes are TRBV18 and TRBJ1-6, with D tentatively TRBD1 (6 bases). The CDR3 loop spans 13 amino acids. Deletions cut 5 bases from V and 7 bases from J, with 9 bases between. CDR1 is KGHSH and CDR2 is LQKENI in the germline V gene. In DNA, the CDR3 is TGTGCCAGCTCATCCACAGGGAATTCACCCCTCCACTTT. It codes for CASSSTGNSPLHF.

The rearrangement joins TRBV11-1 to TRBJ1-3; TRBD1 matches at 9 bases. V trimming: 4 bases; J trimming: 0 bases; junction bases outside the gene matches: 4. This CDR3 has 16 amino acids. Germline values: CDR1 SGHAT, CDR2 FQDESV (reference sequence). The CDR3 nucleotides read TGTGCCAGCAGCTCGACAGGGGGATACTCTGGAAACACCATATATTTT. Protein sequence: CASSSTGGYSGNTIYF.

A few counts support this clone. The rearrangement links TRBV7-9 to TRBJ1-1; weak D call: TRBD1 (6 bases). The CDR3 extends over 14 amino acids. V lost 3 bases and J 1 base, leaving 9 bases between the germline ends. Per the germline V gene, CDR1 is SEHNR and CDR2 is FQNEAQ (reference sequence). CDR3 amino acids: CASSLGHPNTEAFF. CDR3 DNA: TGTGCCAGCAGCTTGGGACATCCGAACACTGAAGCTTTCTTT.

The chain couples TRBV25-1 to TRBJ1-1, with TRBD1 as a possible D gene (6 bases). Deletions cut 0 bases from V and 6 bases from J, with 17 bases between. CDR1 and CDR2 (germline): MGHDK, SYGVNS. The CDR3 consists of 16 residues. The CDR3 DNA follows: TGTGCCAGCAGTGAATATGGGCCGGGGGGGGCAGCTGAAGCTTTCTTT. Translated, it gives CASSEYGPGGAAEAFF.

The chain has TRBV5-4 and TRBJ2-1; TRBD2 matches at 15 bases. Trimming at V came to 0 bases and at J to 6 bases, leaving 1 base not matched to a gene. This CDR3 region has 16 residues. Germline loops: CDR1 SGHNT, CDR2 YYREEE (reference sequence). This CDR3 reads CASSLGGLAGGNEQFF. Written as DNA, the CDR3 is TGTGCCAGCAGCTTGGGGGGACTAGCGGGGGGCAATGAGCAGTTCTTC.

The chain employs TRBV7-2 and TRBJ2-3; possible D gene TRBD2, 5 bases. This CDR3 is built from 15 residues. CDR1 SGHTA and CDR2 FQGNSA come from the germline V gene. V was cut by 6 bases and J by 3 bases, with 16 bases left in between. The CDR3 here is CASRPQRTGTDTQYF. CDR3 sequence (DNA): TGTGCCAGCAGACCCCAGAGGACGGGGACAGATACGCAGTATTTT.

This chain joins TRBV28 and TRBJ1-2; D ambiguous. Between the trimmed V and J ends, which lost 2 bases and 4 bases, there was a span of 8 bases. Germline-derived CDR1 and CDR2 are MDHEN and SYDVKM. The CDR3 covers 13 residues. The chain's CDR3 is CASSLAVTYGYTF. The CDR3 coding sequence is TGTGCCAGCAGTTTAGCGGTTACCTATGGCTACACCTTC.

V usage is TRBV15 and J usage is TRBJ1-2; 10 bases align to TRBD1. V dropped 8 bases and J dropped 4; count of bases not matched to a gene: 7. Per germline, CDR1 LNHNV and CDR2 YYDKDF (reference sequence). This CDR3 is built from 14 residues. The CDR3 loop is CATRGQGTVYGYTF. The CDR3 region has the DNA TGTGCCACCCGGGGACAGGGGACGGTCTATGGCTACACCTTC.